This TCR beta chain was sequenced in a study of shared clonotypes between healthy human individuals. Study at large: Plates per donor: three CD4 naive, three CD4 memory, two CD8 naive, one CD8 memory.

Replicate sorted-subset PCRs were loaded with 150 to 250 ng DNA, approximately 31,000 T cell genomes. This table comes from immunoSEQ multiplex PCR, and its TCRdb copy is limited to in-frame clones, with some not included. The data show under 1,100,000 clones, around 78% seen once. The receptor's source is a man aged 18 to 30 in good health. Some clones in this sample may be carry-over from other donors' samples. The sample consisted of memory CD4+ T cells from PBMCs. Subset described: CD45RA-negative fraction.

CDR3 sequence reads: CASSSPQPHRVGAYEQYF. The CDR3 nucleotides read TGTGCCAGCAGTTCCCCCCAACCCCACAGGGTCGGGGCCTACGAGCAGTACTTC. The chain combines TRBV28 with TRBJ2-7, with D maybe TRBD1 (6 bases). Germline-derived CDR1 and CDR2 are MDHEN and SYDVKM. V lost 4 bases and J 2 bases, leaving 24 bases between the germline ends. The CDR3 contains 18 residues.